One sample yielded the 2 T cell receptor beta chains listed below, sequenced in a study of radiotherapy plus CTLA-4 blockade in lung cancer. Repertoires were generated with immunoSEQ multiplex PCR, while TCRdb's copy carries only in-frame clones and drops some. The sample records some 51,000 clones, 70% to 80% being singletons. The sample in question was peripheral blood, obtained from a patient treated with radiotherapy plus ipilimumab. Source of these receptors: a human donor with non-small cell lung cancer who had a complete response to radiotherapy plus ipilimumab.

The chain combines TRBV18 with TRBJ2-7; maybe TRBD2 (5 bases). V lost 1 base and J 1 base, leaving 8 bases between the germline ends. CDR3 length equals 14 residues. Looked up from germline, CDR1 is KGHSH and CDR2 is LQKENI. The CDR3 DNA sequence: TGTGCCAGCTCACCACGCGAGGGTTCCTACGAGCAGTACGTC. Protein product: CASSPREGSYEQYV.

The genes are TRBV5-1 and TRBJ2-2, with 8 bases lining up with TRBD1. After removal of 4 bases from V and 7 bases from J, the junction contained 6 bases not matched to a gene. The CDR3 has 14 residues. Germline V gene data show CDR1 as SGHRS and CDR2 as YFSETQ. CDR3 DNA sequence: TGCGCCAGCAGCCCCGGACAGGGTGGCGGGGAGCTGTTTTTT. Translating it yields CASSPGQGGGELFF. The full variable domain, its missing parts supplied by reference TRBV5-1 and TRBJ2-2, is KAGVTQTPRYLIKTRGQQVTLSCSPISGHRSVSWYQQTPGQGLQFLFEYFSETQRNKGNFPGRFSGRQFSNSRSEMNVSTLELGDSALYLCASSPGQGGGELFFGEGSRLTVL.